What follows are 29 T cell receptor beta chains derived from one specimen sequenced in a study of blood T cell repertoires in COVID-19. TCRdb keeps only in-frame clones here, not all; method: immunoSEQ multiplex PCR. The profile covers under 50,000 clones, with 70% to 90% appearing a single time and over 8.5% taken by the ten largest. The sequencing input was peripheral blood. These receptors were taken from a man aged 45-60 years with active COVID-19.

This clone was found once. The chain combines TRBV13 with TRBJ2-6; D is perhaps TRBD2 (6 bases). This CDR3 region has 17 residues. Germline V CDR1 and CDR2: PRHDT, FYEKMQ (reference sequence). The germline V and J ends were trimmed by 5 bases and 2 bases, with 16 bases remaining between them. The CDR3 DNA reads TGTGCCAGCAGCCCCCGCCCGGGAGAGGCTGGGGCCAACGTCCTGACTTTC. Encoded protein: CASSPRPGEAGANVLTF.

The sample holds a few counts of this clone. This chain joins TRBV5-6 and TRBJ1-4; D not resolved. The CDR3 extends over 13 amino acids. The V gene's germline CDR1 is SGHDT and CDR2 YYEEEE. V was pared by 0 bases and J by 8 bases, with 8 bases between. This CDR3 is CASSLAGGEKLFF. CDR3 bases: TGTGCCAGCAGCTTGGCCGGAGGAGAAAAACTGTTTTTT.

CDR3 region: CASSLGQLSYEQYF. The CDR3 DNA is TGTGCCAGCAGTTTAGGGCAACTCTCCTACGAGCAGTACTTC. V is TRBV27 and J is TRBJ2-7; D ambiguous. The CDR3 sequence is 14 residues long. Germline CDR1 is MNHEY and CDR2 is SMNVEV (reference sequence). V was cut by 2 bases and J by 0 bases, with 8 bases left in between.

The chain recombines TRBV27 with TRBJ2-7; 7 bases are shared with TRBD1. The CDR3 has 13 amino acids. Trimming at V came to 2 bases and at J to 2 bases, leaving 0 bases not matched to a gene. Germline V lookup: CDR1 MNHEY, CDR2 SMNVEV (reference sequence). Here the CDR3 reads CASSLRGPYEQYF. For the CDR3, the DNA is TGTGCCAGCAGTTTAAGGGGGCCCTACGAGCAGTACTTC.

A word on this clone: This specimen includes other DNA sequences encoding the same CDR3. This chain uses TRBV6-2 or TRBV6-3 with TRBJ2-2, with 9 positions matching TRBD1. V lost 2 bases, J lost 4 bases, and 11 bases stayed unmatched. The CDR3 loop spans 18 amino acids. Germline CDR1 and CDR2: MNHEY and SVGEGT. DNA for the CDR3: TGTGCCAGCAGTTACGGACCGGGACAGGGAGGTTTCACCGGGGAGCTGTTTTTT. Protein: CASSYGPGQGGFTGELFF.

The count of this clone is one. This rearrangement joins TRBV5-8 to TRBJ2-5, with D maybe TRBD2 (5 bases). Trimming left V 4 bases short and J 2 bases short, with 24 bases between. The germline V gene has CDR1 SGHTS and CDR2 YDEGEE. CDR3 length: 18 residues. CDR3 in DNA: TGTGCCAGCAGCCCAGCTGGGTACTTACGGGATAAACAAGAGACCCAGTACTTC. The encoded protein is CASSPAGYLRDKQETQYF.

The chain has TRBV7-2 and TRBJ2-2, with 8 bases aligning to TRBD2. Germline lookup yields CDR1 SGHTA and CDR2 FQGNSA. J gave up 7 bases and V 1 base, and 8 bases lay outside the gene matches. The CDR3 totals 16 residues. In DNA form, the CDR3 reads TGTGCCAGCAGCTTAGGACGGGAGGGCCGTGGCGGGGAGCTGTTTTTT. It specifies CASSLGREGRGGELFF.

The CDR3 DNA sequence: TGTGCCAGCACCTATGGCGGGGGGGAGGGTGCAGATACGCAGTATTTT. Its translation: CASTYGGGEGADTQYF. The V and J genes are TRBV6-6 and TRBJ2-3; 9 bases fit TRBD2. After removal of 7 bases from V and 4 bases from J, the junction contained 12 bases not matched to a gene. CDR3 length equals 16 residues. Germline V gene lookup returns CDR1 MNHNY and CDR2 SVGAGI (reference sequence).

The chain links TRBV2 to TRBJ1-3; D gene unclear. The CDR3 contains 14 residues. CDR1 is SNHLY and CDR2 is FYNNEI in the germline V gene. The V and J ends lost 7 bases and 0 bases respectively, with 10 bases between them. The CDR3 spells CASTLLISGNTIYF. DNA for the CDR3: TGTGCCAGCACCCTACTGATCTCTGGAAACACCATATATTTT. Full variable domain (missing parts from reference TRBV2 and TRBJ1-3): EPEVTQTPSHQVTQMGQEVILRCVPISNHLYFYWYRQILGQKVEFLVSFYNNEISEKSEIFDDQFSVERPDGSNFTLKIRSTKLEDSAMYFCASTLLISGNTIYFGEGSWLTVV.

This chain links TRBV7-8 with TRBJ2-1; D is uncertain. The CDR3 spans 15 residues. V lost 6 bases to trimming and J lost 3 bases, with 15 bases between them. The V gene's germline CDR1 is SGHVS and CDR2 FQNEAQ. CDR3 sequence: CASRPGAPGYNEQFF. Here the CDR3 DNA reads TGTGCCAGCAGGCCCGGCGCCCCAGGCTACAATGAGCAGTTCTTC.

V is TRBV10-2 and J is TRBJ2-1; the D gene is possibly TRBD1 (6 bases). The CDR3 loop spans 13 amino acids. Germline V gene data show CDR1 as WSHSY and CDR2 as SAAADI. The ends were cut back, 6 bases at V and 6 bases at J, with 12 bases in the middle. CDR3 sequence reads: CASRTPDSNEQFF. The CDR3, as DNA: TGCGCCAGCAGAACTCCGGACAGCAATGAGCAGTTCTTC.

V usage is TRBV6-2 or TRBV6-3 and J usage is TRBJ1-3; TRBD1 might be the D (5 bases). Trimming removed 6 bases from V and 0 bases from J, with 9 bases in between. The CDR3 consists of 14 residues. Germline-derived CDR1 and CDR2 are MNHEY and SVGEGT. The CDR3 loop reads CASSTGSSGNTIYF. CDR3 sequence (DNA): TGTGCCAGCAGCACAGGATCCTCTGGAAACACCATATATTTT.

A few counts support this clone. The chain uses TRBV14 and TRBJ2-7; a possible D gene is TRBD1 (6 bases). Germline V gene lookup returns CDR1 SGHDN and CDR2 FVKESK. The CDR3 is 15 amino acids. Trimming shortened V by 8 bases and J by 0 bases, and 17 bases separated the two germline ends. The CDR3 reads CASPGRQVSSYEQYF. The CDR3 coding sequence is TGTGCCAGCCCAGGTAGACAGGTTTCCTCCTACGAGCAGTACTTC.

The CDR3 bases are TGTGCCAGCAGATCAATTCAGGGGGCCGAGGGCAGCTACACCTTC. Protein product: CASRSIQGAEGSYTF. The V gene is TRBV25-1, the J gene TRBJ1-2; 8 nucleotides match TRBD1. V was pared by 6 bases and J by 9 bases, with 15 bases of the junction left unmatched. Looked up from germline, CDR1 is MGHDK and CDR2 is SYGVNS. The CDR3 totals 15 residues.

For this clone: Other DNA sequences from this sample encode an identical CDR3 as well. The chain employs TRBV5-1 and TRBJ2-7; TRBD1 is a possible D gene (6 bases). The CDR3 totals 13 residues. Germline assignment: CDR1 SGHRS and CDR2 YFSETQ. V lost 3 bases and J 1 base, leaving 8 bases between the germline ends. Written as DNA, the CDR3 is TGCGCCAGCAGCTCAGGACAGTCCTACGAGCAGTACTTC. Translation gives CASSSGQSYEQYF.

The chain employs TRBV29-1 and TRBJ2-1; 9 nucleotides line up with TRBD2. Trimming at V came to 3 bases and at J to 4 bases, leaving 10 bases not matched to a gene. The germline V gene encodes CDR1 SQVTM and CDR2 ANQGSEA. CDR3 length: 16 residues. The CDR3 nucleotides are TGCAGCGTTGAGCAAACAGGACTAGCGACTTACAATGAGCAGTTCTTC. Translating gives CSVEQTGLATYNEQFF.

The chain has TRBV4-2 and TRBJ2-1; 10 nucleotides agree with TRBD1. The trim removed 4 bases at V and 8 bases at J, leaving 14 bases unmatched. This CDR3 has 17 residues. Per the germline V gene, CDR1 is LGHNA and CDR2 is YNFKEQ. This CDR3 reads CASSPYSGTGEIDEQFF. CDR3 DNA sequence: TGTGCCAGCAGCCCTTATTCCGGGACAGGGGAAATCGATGAGCAGTTCTTC.

The chain's CDR3 is CATSRGGTGLRNEQFF. In DNA form, the CDR3 reads TGTGCCACCAGCAGGGGAGGGACAGGGCTTCGGAATGAGCAGTTCTTC. The chain is built from TRBV15 and TRBJ2-1; 9 positions agree with TRBD1. The V and J ends lost 3 bases and 7 bases, in that order; junction bases with no gene match: 10. CDR3 length: 16 residues. CDR1 is LNHNV, CDR2 YYDKDF, per germline (reference sequence). Full variable domain (missing parts from reference TRBV15 and TRBJ2-1): DAMVIQNPRYQVTQFGKPVTLSCSQTLNHNVMYWYQQKSSQAPKLLFHYYDKDFNNEADTPDNFQSRRPNTSFCFLDIRSPGLGDTAMYLCATSRGGTGLRNEQFFGPGTRLTVL.

This chain links TRBV28 with TRBJ2-3; 14 nucleotides agree with TRBD2. The CDR3 contains 17 residues. Germline V gene sequence: CDR1 MDHEN, CDR2 SYDVKM. V dropped 6 bases and J dropped 1; count of bases not matched to a gene: 6. CDR3 sequence: CASRGRLAGGGTDTQYF. The CDR3 nucleotides are TGTGCCAGCAGGGGTCGACTAGCGGGAGGGGGCACAGATACGCAGTATTTT.

As concerns this clone: One junction end does not reproduce the germline sequence, and a read error may be involved. The genes are TRBV29-1 and TRBJ1-4, with TRBD1 as a possible D gene (6 bases). CDR1 is SQVTM, CDR2 ANQGSEA, per germline. This CDR3 is built from 15 residues. CDR3 in DNA: TGCAGCGTTCAAGATTTAGGACAGACTAATGAAAAACTGTTTTTT. It encodes CSVQDLGQTNEKLFF.

The chain combines TRBV5-8 with TRBJ1-3; D is uncertain. The CDR3 runs to 16 residues. V was cut by 1 base and J by 0 bases, with 11 bases left in between. Germline lookup yields CDR1 SGHTS and CDR2 YDEGEE. As DNA, the CDR3 is TGTGCCAGCAGCTTGTATGACGGGAGCTCTGGAAACACCATATATTTT. It codes for CASSLYDGSSGNTIYF.

The CDR3 sequence is CASSLALNTGELFF. The CDR3 nucleotides are TGTGCCAGCAGCTTAGCTCTGAACACCGGGGAGCTGTTTTTT. The V gene is TRBV11-1, the J gene TRBJ2-2, with no clear D. The CDR3 totals 14 residues. Germline-derived CDR1 and CDR2 are SGHAT and FQDESV (reference sequence). V lost 0 bases and J 1 base, leaving 3 bases between the germline ends.

The CDR3 DNA is TGCGCCAGCAGCTCCCCCGACACGTACCAAGAGACCCAGTACTTC. Translated, it gives CASSSPDTYQETQYF. The chain carries TRBV5-1 and TRBJ2-5; D unclear. V was shortened by 3 bases and J by 0 bases, with 12 bases between the two germline ends. The CDR3 has 15 amino acids. Germline V lookup: CDR1 SGHRS, CDR2 YFSETQ.

This clone was detected a few times. This CDR3 is CASSADGGDTQYF. The CDR3 nucleotides read TGTGCCAGCAGTGCCGACGGGGGAGATACGCAGTATTTT. V is TRBV2 and J is TRBJ2-3, with D maybe TRBD2 (6 bases). Germline-derived CDR1 and CDR2 are SNHLY and FYNNEI. Trimming took 4 bases from V and 5 from J, leaving 10 bases between them. This CDR3 contains 13 residues.

The genes are TRBV6-1 and TRBJ2-7, with 9 bases that match TRBD2. J gave up 5 bases and V 2 bases, and 4 bases lay outside the gene matches. Germline assignment: CDR1 MNHNS and CDR2 SASEGT. There are 14 residues in the CDR3. The CDR3 sequence: CASSETAGGHEQYF. Here the CDR3 DNA reads TGTGCCAGCAGTGAAACAGCGGGGGGTCACGAGCAGTACTTC.

This clone occurred once. The gene calls are TRBV27 and TRBJ2-2, with 11 bases aligning to TRBD2. The length of the CDR3 is 16 residues. Germline V lookup: CDR1 MNHEY, CDR2 SMNVEV (reference sequence). V lost 5 bases and J lost 5; bases outside the gene matches: 7. CDR3 protein: CASSLRTSGPTGELFF. Here the CDR3 DNA reads TGTGCCAGCAGTCTAAGGACTAGCGGGCCTACCGGGGAGCTGTTTTTT.

The gene calls are TRBV19 and TRBJ1-4; D call uncertain. V was clipped by 7 bases and J by 3 bases, with 9 bases between them. The CDR3 is made up of 13 amino acids. From germline, CDR1 is LNHDA and CDR2 SQIVND (reference sequence). The CDR3 bases are TGTGCCAGTACGCACAGCCCTAATGAAAAACTGTTTTTT. Protein: CASTHSPNEKLFF.

This sequence joins TRBV6-6 and TRBJ2-7, with TRBD2 as a possible D gene (5 bases). The CDR3 is 14 amino acids. Between the trimmed V and J ends, which lost 2 bases and 0 bases, there was a span of 8 bases. The V gene's germline CDR1 is MNHNY and CDR2 SVGAGI (reference sequence). The CDR3: CASSYGESSYEQYF. For the CDR3, the DNA is TGTGCCAGCAGTTACGGGGAGAGCTCCTACGAGCAGTACTTC.

The V and J genes are TRBV28 and TRBJ1-6, with 8 bases aligning to TRBD1. The germline CDR1 and CDR2 sequences are MDHEN and SYDVKM. With V trimmed by 5 bases and J by 5 bases, 5 bases remained unmatched. The CDR3 is 15 amino acids. The chain's CDR3 is CASSRWTGNNSPLHF. In DNA, the CDR3 is TGTGCCAGCAGTCGATGGACAGGGAATAATTCACCCCTCCACTTT.